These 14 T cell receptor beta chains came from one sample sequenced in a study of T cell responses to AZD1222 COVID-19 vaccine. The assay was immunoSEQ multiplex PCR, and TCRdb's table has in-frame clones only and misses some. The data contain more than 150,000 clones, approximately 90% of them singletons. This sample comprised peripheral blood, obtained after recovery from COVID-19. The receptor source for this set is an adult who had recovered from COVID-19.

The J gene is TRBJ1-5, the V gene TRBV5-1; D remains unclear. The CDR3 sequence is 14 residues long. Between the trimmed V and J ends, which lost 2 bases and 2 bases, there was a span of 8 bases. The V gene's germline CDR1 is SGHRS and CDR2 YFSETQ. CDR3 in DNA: TGCGCCAGCAGCTTAGACCCAGGCAATCAGCCCCAGCATTTT. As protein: CASSLDPGNQPQHF.

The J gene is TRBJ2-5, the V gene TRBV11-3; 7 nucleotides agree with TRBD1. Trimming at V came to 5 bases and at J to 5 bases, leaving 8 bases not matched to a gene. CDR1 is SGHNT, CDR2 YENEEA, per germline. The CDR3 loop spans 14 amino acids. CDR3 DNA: TGTGCCAGCAGCCGGACAGGTCGCGAGGAGACCCAGTACTTC. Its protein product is CASSRTGREETQYF. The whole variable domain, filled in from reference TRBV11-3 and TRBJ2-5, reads EAGVVQSPRYKIIEKKQPVAFWCNPISGHNTLYWYLQNLGQGPELLIRYENEEAVDDSQLPKDRFSAERLKGVDSTLKIQPAELGDSAVYLCASSRTGREETQYFGPGTRLLVL.

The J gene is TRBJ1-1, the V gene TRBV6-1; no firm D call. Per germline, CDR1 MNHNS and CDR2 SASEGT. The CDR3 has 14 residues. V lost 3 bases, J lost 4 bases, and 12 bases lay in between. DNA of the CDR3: TGTGCCAGCAGTGAGATGGGGTGGGGCACTGAAGCTTTCTTT. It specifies CASSEMGWGTEAFF.

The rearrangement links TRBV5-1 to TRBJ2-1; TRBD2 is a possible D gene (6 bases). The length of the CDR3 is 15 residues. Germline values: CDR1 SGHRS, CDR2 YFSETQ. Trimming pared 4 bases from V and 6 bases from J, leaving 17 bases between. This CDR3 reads CASSPGTSTLNEQFF. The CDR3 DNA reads TGCGCCAGCAGCCCCGGGACTTCTACTCTCAATGAGCAGTTCTTC.

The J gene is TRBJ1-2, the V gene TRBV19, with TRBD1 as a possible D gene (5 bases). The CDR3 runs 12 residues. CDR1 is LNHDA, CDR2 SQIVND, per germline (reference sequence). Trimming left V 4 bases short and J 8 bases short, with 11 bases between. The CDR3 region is CASSTRVGGYTF. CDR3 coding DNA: TGTGCCAGTAGTACCAGGGTAGGAGGCTACACCTTC.

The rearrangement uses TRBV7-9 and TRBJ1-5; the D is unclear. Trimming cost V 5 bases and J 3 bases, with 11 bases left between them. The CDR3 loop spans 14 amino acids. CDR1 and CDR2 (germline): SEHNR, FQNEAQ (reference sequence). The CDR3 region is CASSRGLNNQPQHF. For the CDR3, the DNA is TGTGCCAGCAGCAGAGGACTGAACAATCAGCCCCAGCATTTT.

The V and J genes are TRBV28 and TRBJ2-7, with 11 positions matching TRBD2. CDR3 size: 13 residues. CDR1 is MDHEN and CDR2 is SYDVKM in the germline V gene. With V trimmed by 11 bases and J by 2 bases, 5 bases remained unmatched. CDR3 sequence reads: CAGSSGRTYEQYF. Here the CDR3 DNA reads TGTGCCGGATCTAGCGGGAGGACCTACGAGCAGTACTTC.

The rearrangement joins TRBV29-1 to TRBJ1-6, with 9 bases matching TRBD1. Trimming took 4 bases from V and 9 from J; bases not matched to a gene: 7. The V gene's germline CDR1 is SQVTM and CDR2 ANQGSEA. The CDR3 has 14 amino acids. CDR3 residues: CSVGGGTGSSPLHF. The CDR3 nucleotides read TGCAGCGTTGGAGGGGGGACAGGGAGTTCACCCCTCCACTTT.

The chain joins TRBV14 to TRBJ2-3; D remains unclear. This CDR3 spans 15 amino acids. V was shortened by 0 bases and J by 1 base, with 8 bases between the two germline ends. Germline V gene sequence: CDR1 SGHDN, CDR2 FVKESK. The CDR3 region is CASSQEGRRTDTQYF. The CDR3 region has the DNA TGTGCCAGCAGCCAAGAGGGCCGGCGCACAGATACGCAGTATTTT.

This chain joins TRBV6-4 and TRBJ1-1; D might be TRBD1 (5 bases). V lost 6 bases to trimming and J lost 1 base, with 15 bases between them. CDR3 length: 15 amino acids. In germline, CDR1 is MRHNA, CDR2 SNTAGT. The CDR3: CASRNRSGKNTEAFF. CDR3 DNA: TGTGCCAGCAGAAACAGGTCCGGTAAGAACACTGAAGCTTTCTTT.

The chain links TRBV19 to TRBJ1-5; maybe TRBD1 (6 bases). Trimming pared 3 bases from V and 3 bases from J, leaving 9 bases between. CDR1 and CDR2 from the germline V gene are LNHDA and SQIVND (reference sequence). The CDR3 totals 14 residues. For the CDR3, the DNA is TGTGCCAGTAGTATCCGGGACAACAATCAGCCCCAGCATTTT. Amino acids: CASSIRDNNQPQHF.

DNA of the CDR3: TGTGCCAGCAGTCCTTCTGGCGACTTCTATGGCTACACCTTC. Translating it yields CASSPSGDFYGYTF. The J gene is TRBJ1-2, the V gene TRBV28; D unresolved. This CDR3 spans 14 amino acids. The germline gives CDR1 MDHEN, CDR2 SYDVKM. Trimming removed 5 bases at V and 4 bases at J, with 14 bases between.

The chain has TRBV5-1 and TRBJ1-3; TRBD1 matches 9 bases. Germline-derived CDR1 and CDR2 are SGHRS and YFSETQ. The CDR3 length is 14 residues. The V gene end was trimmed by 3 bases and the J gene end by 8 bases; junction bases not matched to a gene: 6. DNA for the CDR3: TGCGCCAGCAGCTACCGGGACAGGGAACACACCATATATTTT. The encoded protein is CASSYRDREHTIYF. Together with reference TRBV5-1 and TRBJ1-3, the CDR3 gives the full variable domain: KAGVTQTPRYLIKTRGQQVTLSCSPISGHRSVSWYQQTPGQGLQFLFEYFSETQRNKGNFPGRFSGRQFSNSRSEMNVSTLELGDSALYLCASSYRDREHTIYFGEGSWLTVV.

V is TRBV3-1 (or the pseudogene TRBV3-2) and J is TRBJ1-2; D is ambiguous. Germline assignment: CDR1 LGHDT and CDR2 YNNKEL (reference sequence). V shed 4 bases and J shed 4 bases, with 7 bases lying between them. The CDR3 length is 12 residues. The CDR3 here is CASSPSGYGYTF. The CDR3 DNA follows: TGTGCCAGCAGCCCCTCGGGCTATGGCTACACCTTC.